Each of the 28 T cell receptor beta chains below was sequenced from the same sample in a study of TIL therapy for anti-PD-1-resistant metastatic lung cancer (dated by TCRdb to the early 2020s). Using bias-controlled multiplex PCR with the immunoSEQ v3 hsTCRB kit, the TCR beta CDR3 regions were amplified from genomic DNA. Sourced from immuneACCESS, this table was stored by TCRdb with only in-frame sequences that have V and J called. A share of the clones is absent; for the studies checked, an unresolved V gene accounts for under half, and the remainder has no known explanation. The sample yields about 57,000 clones; 79% were counted once. Clones ranked in the top ten supply about 5% of the sample. This specimen's time point label, per the study, means: pre-treatment sample, taken before nivolumab and TIL therapy. This specimen was blood, taken at baseline. The origin of the receptors is a woman aged 30 to 85 with non-small cell lung cancer.

V is TRBV10-3 and J is TRBJ1-2; D not certain. The V end was cut by 5 bases, the J end by 2 bases, with 12 bases between. Germline CDR1 ENHRY, CDR2 SYGVKD. CDR3 length equals 14 residues. The CDR3 loop is CAISRTEGNYGYTF. The DNA for the CDR3 is TGTGCCATCAGTCGGACGGAAGGGAACTATGGCTACACCTTC.

This clone was recorded once. V and J are TRBV6-5 and TRBJ2-7; no clear D gene. V lost 6 bases to trimming and J lost 7 bases, with 10 bases between them. Per germline, CDR1 MNHEY and CDR2 SVGAGI. CDR3 size: 11 residues. The CDR3 nucleotides are TGTGCCAGCAGCCCCGAGGAAGAGCAGTACTTC. Its protein product is CASSPEEEQYF.

The chain links TRBV6-1 to TRBJ1-1, with D maybe TRBD1 (5 bases). Germline-derived CDR1 and CDR2 are MNHNS and SASEGT. Trimming left V 4 bases short and J 6 bases short, with 12 bases between. The CDR3 runs 13 residues. The CDR3 nucleotides read TGTGCCAGCAGTGGGACAAAGGACTCTGAAGCTTTCTTT. Protein product: CASSGTKDSEAFF.

This rearrangement joins TRBV5-5 to TRBJ2-2; D gene unclear. V was cut by 2 bases and J by 3 bases, with 2 bases left in between. Germline loops: CDR1 SGHKS, CDR2 YYEKEE (reference sequence). This CDR3 has 12 amino acids. The CDR3 sequence is CASSFYTGELFF. The CDR3 DNA reads as TGTGCCAGCAGCTTCTACACCGGGGAGCTGTTTTTT.

The chain recombines TRBV4-3 with TRBJ2-3, with 7 bases fitting TRBD2. This CDR3 comprises 16 residues. The germline CDR1 and CDR2 sequences are LGHNA and YSLEER. V was pared by 1 base and J by 6 bases, with 10 bases of the junction left unmatched. The CDR3 loop reads CASSQAGLVSSDTQYF. CDR3 nucleotides: TGCGCCAGCAGCCAAGCCGGACTAGTATCTTCCGATACGCAGTATTTT.

The rearrangement joins TRBV5-1 to TRBJ2-3; TRBD1 agrees at 7 bases. CDR3 length: 14 amino acids. Unmatched junction bases numbered 5, after V lost 3 bases and J lost 4 bases. From germline, CDR1 is SGHRS and CDR2 YFSETQ. For the CDR3, the DNA is TGCGCCAGCAGCTCGACAGGGCACGCAGATACGCAGTATTTT. Translation gives CASSSTGHADTQYF.

Written as DNA, the CDR3 is TGCGCCAGCAGTGGCGAGGGACAGGTCACCTACGAGCAGTACTTC. Its protein product is CASSGEGQVTYEQYF. This sequence joins TRBV10-2 and TRBJ2-7; 8 nucleotides align to TRBD1. Germline CDR1 reads WSHSY; CDR2 reads SAAADI. The trim removed 4 bases at V and 2 bases at J, leaving 7 bases unmatched. This CDR3 spans 15 amino acids.

This clone showed up just a few times. The V gene is TRBV7-2, the J gene TRBJ2-7, with TRBD1 matching 8 bases. Losses at the gene ends were 8 bases for V and 3 bases for J; bases not matched to a gene: 6. Germline CDR1 SGHTA, CDR2 FQGNSA. This CDR3 has 13 residues. The DNA of the CDR3 is TGTGCCAGCTCCAGGACAGGGCTCTACGAGCAGTACTTC. Protein sequence: CASSRTGLYEQYF.

This sequence joins TRBV21-1 and TRBJ2-2. TRBV21-1 is flagged as a pseudogene. This CDR3 comprises 16 residues. The CDR3 nucleotides are TGTGCCAGCAGCAAATTTAGGGACGGGTACACCGGGGAGCTGTTTTTT. Residues: CASSKFRDGYTGELFF.

The V and J genes are TRBV28 and TRBJ2-2; a weak D match, TRBD1 (7 bases). The V end lost 3 bases, the J end lost 6 bases, and 14 bases lay between the germline ends. The length of the CDR3 is 15 residues. In germline, CDR1 is MDHEN, CDR2 SYDVKM. The CDR3 sequence: CASSFRQGGAGELFF. CDR3 DNA: TGTGCCAGCAGTTTCCGACAGGGAGGAGCCGGGGAGCTGTTTTTT. Complete variable domain (other parts from reference TRBV28 and TRBJ2-2): DVKVTQSSRYLVKRTGEKVFLECVQDMDHENMFWYRQDPGLGLRLIYFSYDVKMKEKGDIPEGYSVSREKKERFSLILESASTNQTSMYLCASSFRQGGAGELFFGEGSRLTVL.

V usage is TRBV19 and J usage is TRBJ2-2; the D call may be TRBD1 or TRBD2 (5 bases each). V dropped 3 bases and J dropped 0 bases, with 17 bases sitting between them. Germline assignment: CDR1 LNHDA and CDR2 SQIVND (reference sequence). The CDR3 sequence is 18 residues long. CDR3 loop: CASSIRGDRPANTGELFF. The DNA of the CDR3 is TGTGCCAGTAGTATCCGTGGGGACCGCCCCGCGAACACCGGGGAGCTGTTTTTT.

Comments on this clone: A junction end diverges from the germline sequence, so it may reflect a read error. The chain employs TRBV9 and TRBJ2-7, with TRBD2 matching 7 bases. The CDR3 has 13 amino acids. The germline V gene encodes CDR1 SGDLS and CDR2 YYNGEE. The CDR3 protein is CASSAYGGGGLTF. CDR3 DNA sequence: TGTGCCAGCAGCGCCTACGGTGGGGGGGGACTTACCTTC.

The chain combines TRBV7-9 with TRBJ2-2, with TRBD1 matching over 7 bases. Trimming removed 3 bases from V and 0 bases from J; junction bases left unmatched: 1. The CDR3 has 15 residues. In germline, CDR1 is SEHNR, CDR2 FQNEAQ (reference sequence). CDR3 region: CASSLGTANTGELFF. The DNA of the CDR3 is TGTGCCAGCAGCTTGGGGACAGCGAACACCGGGGAGCTGTTTTTT.

This chain joins TRBV4-3 and TRBJ2-7, with D possibly called TRBD1 or TRBD2 (5 bases each). V lost 1 base to trimming and J lost 2 bases, with 12 bases between them. CDR1 is LGHNA and CDR2 is YSLEER in the germline V gene. This CDR3 has 15 residues. For the CDR3, the DNA is TGCGCCAGCAGCCAAGGGGTGGGGGTCACCTACGAGCAGTACTTC. Translated: CASSQGVGVTYEQYF.

This clone was seen more than once but under ten times. V usage is TRBV2 and J usage is TRBJ1-2, with D unclear. This CDR3 has 14 residues. The germline CDR1 and CDR2 sequences are SNHLY and FYNNEI. V was clipped by 4 bases and J by 4 bases, with 13 bases between them. CDR3 sequence reads: CASSVTSWAYGYTF. The CDR3 bases are TGTGCCAGCAGTGTAACTTCTTGGGCCTATGGCTACACCTTC.

The chain carries TRBV30 and TRBJ1-1; D is uncertain. Trimming pared 0 bases from V and 1 base from J, leaving 9 bases between. Germline V gene data show CDR1 as GTSNPN and CDR2 as SVGIG (reference sequence). The CDR3 is 14 amino acids. CDR3 protein: CAWSVLSRNTEAFF. The CDR3 coding sequence is TGTGCCTGGAGTGTACTCTCCAGGAACACTGAAGCTTTCTTT.

The V call is TRBV4-1, the J call TRBJ2-1; no clear D gene. V dropped 1 base and J dropped 0 bases, with 10 bases sitting between them. The CDR3 totals 16 residues. Germline loops: CDR1 MGHRA, CDR2 YSYEKL. The DNA of the CDR3 is TGCGCCAGCAGCCAAGTGGATATGATCTCCTACAATGAGCAGTTCTTC. It yields the protein CASSQVDMISYNEQFF.

The J gene is TRBJ2-2, the V gene TRBV2; 8 positions agree with TRBD2. Losses at the gene ends were 10 bases for V and 0 bases for J; bases not matched to a gene: 4. CDR3 length: 14 amino acids. Germline V lookup: CDR1 SNHLY, CDR2 FYNNEI. The CDR3 is CATTSGPNTGELFF. Here the CDR3 DNA reads TGTGCCACTACTAGCGGACCGAACACCGGGGAGCTGTTTTTT.

The rearrangement joins TRBV21-1 to TRBJ2-5; TRBD2 was called by the table and not checked on the DNA. TRBV21-1 corresponds to a pseudogene. This CDR3 contains 12 residues. CDR3 sequence (DNA): TGTGCCAGCAGCATTGGGGAGGAGACCCAGTACTTC. Its translation is CASSIGEETQYF.

J is TRBJ2-2 and V is TRBV2; either TRBD1 or TRBD2 may supply D (5 bases each). V lost 5 bases and J lost 3, with 10 bases in between. The germline gives CDR1 SNHLY, CDR2 FYNNEI. The CDR3 is made up of 14 amino acids. CDR3 bases: TGTGCCAGCAGTCGGGGCAGGGACACCGGGGAGCTGTTTTTT. This translates into CASSRGRDTGELFF. The full variable domain, its missing parts supplied by reference TRBV2 and TRBJ2-2, is EPEVTQTPSHQVTQMGQEVILRCVPISNHLYFYWYRQILGQKVEFLVSFYNNEISEKSEIFDDQFSVERPDGSNFTLKIRSTKLEDSAMYFCASSRGRDTGELFFGEGSRLTVL.

The chain recombines TRBV5-6 with TRBJ2-7; D is undetermined. Per germline, CDR1 SGHDT and CDR2 YYEEEE. Trimming took 4 bases from V and 1 from J, leaving 3 bases between them. The CDR3 has 11 amino acids. For the CDR3, the DNA is TGTGCCAGCAGCACTTCCTACGAGCAGTACTTC. Its protein is CASSTSYEQYF.

The J gene is TRBJ1-2, the V gene TRBV19; D ambiguous. Trimming pared 7 bases from V and 5 bases from J, leaving 20 bases between. The germline CDR1 and CDR2 sequences are LNHDA and SQIVND (reference sequence). The CDR3 has 15 amino acids. The CDR3 DNA reads as TGTGCCAGTACCGTTGGACGGGTGTCGGGGTATGGCTACACCTTC. It specifies CASTVGRVSGYGYTF.

The table lists this clone with a few counts. The gene calls are TRBV7-9 and TRBJ1-2; 7 nucleotides match TRBD1. Germline trimming cut 4 bases from V and 4 bases from J; bases unmatched to any gene: 9. Germline CDR1 and CDR2: SEHNR and FQNEAQ (reference sequence). The CDR3 extends over 15 amino acids. The CDR3 DNA reads TGTGCCAGCAGCTCGGACAGGACTTTTATCTATGGCTACACCTTC. Translation gives CASSSDRTFIYGYTF.

This clone was found a few times. The chain couples TRBV19 to TRBJ2-1; unclear D gene. Germline CDR1 is LNHDA and CDR2 is SQIVND (reference sequence). This CDR3 region has 11 residues. Trimming removed 5 bases from V and 8 bases from J, with 7 bases in between. For the CDR3, the DNA is TGTGCCAGTAGTTTGATAGATGAGCAGTTCTTC. Amino acids: CASSLIDEQFF.

CDR3 region: CSVEEGGRETQYF. CDR3 nucleotide sequence: TGCAGCGTTGAAGAAGGAGGGCGGGAGACCCAGTACTTC. The V gene is TRBV29-1, the J gene TRBJ2-5, with D perhaps TRBD2 (6 bases). The CDR3 spans 13 residues. Per germline, CDR1 SQVTM and CDR2 ANQGSEA. V was clipped by 0 bases and J by 5 bases, with 10 bases between them.

CDR3 sequence: CSVDTGGGYGYTF. The CDR3 nucleotides are TGCAGCGTAGATACAGGGGGCGGCTATGGCTACACCTTC. This rearrangement joins TRBV29-1 to TRBJ1-2; 9 bases agree with TRBD1. Germline trimming cut 6 bases from V and 4 bases from J; bases unmatched to any gene: 6. The CDR3 is 13 residues long. The germline V gene encodes CDR1 SQVTM and CDR2 ANQGSEA.

This chain joins TRBV25-1 and TRBJ1-2, with a possible D match to TRBD1 (6 bases). The length of the CDR3 is 13 residues. Per the germline V gene, CDR1 is MGHDK and CDR2 is SYGVNS. V shed 4 bases and J shed 0 bases, with 6 bases lying between them. The DNA for the CDR3 is TGTGCCAGCAGTGGGACAGCTAACTATGGCTACACCTTC. Protein product: CASSGTANYGYTF.

The J gene is TRBJ2-5, the V gene TRBV10-1; D is unresolved. Trimming removed 7 bases from V and 4 bases from J, with 16 bases in between. CDR3 length: 14 residues. Germline V CDR1 and CDR2: WNHNN, SYGVQD (reference sequence). The CDR3 protein is CASTVPHYGETQYF. The CDR3 coding sequence is TGCGCCAGCACTGTTCCACACTACGGAGAGACCCAGTACTTC.